The 10 T cell receptor beta chains below were found in one sample sequenced in a study of blood T cell repertoires in COVID-19. Assay: immunoSEQ multiplex PCR; the TCRdb copy retains only in-frame clones and omits some. The sample has roughly 250,000 clones; around 92% are singletons. Sequenced sample: peripheral blood. The receptors come from a person aged 18 to 29 with COVID-19, enrolled during active disease.

This chain connects TRBV5-1 to TRBJ2-1; D not certain. CDR1 is SGHRS, CDR2 YFSETQ, per germline. The length of the CDR3 is 15 residues. V lost 2 bases and J 4 bases, leaving 13 bases between the germline ends. DNA of the CDR3: TGCGCCAGCAGCTTCACTACCCACGGGTACAATGAGCAGTTCTTC. This sequence encodes CASSFTTHGYNEQFF.

J is TRBJ2-1 and V is TRBV5-4, with 8 positions matching TRBD2. This CDR3 spans 16 amino acids. Per the germline V gene, CDR1 is SGHNT and CDR2 is YYREEE (reference sequence). The ends lost 4 bases at V and 5 bases at J; junction bases unmatched: 11. CDR3 loop: CASSIPAGGADNEQFF. The CDR3 DNA is TGTGCCAGCAGCATACCGGCGGGGGGCGCGGACAATGAGCAGTTCTTC.

The genes are TRBV4-1 and TRBJ1-3, with D unresolved. The CDR3 loop spans 14 amino acids. The V end was cut by 1 base, the J end by 4 bases, with 8 bases between. CDR1 is MGHRA and CDR2 is YSYEKL in the germline V gene. As DNA, the CDR3 is TGCGCCAGCAGCCAAGTACTCCTGGGAAACACCATATATTTT. Translating it yields CASSQVLLGNTIYF.

The gene calls are TRBV14 and TRBJ2-7, with 11 bases lining up with TRBD2. J lost 3 bases, V lost 3 bases, and 4 bases had no gene match. The germline gives CDR1 SGHDN, CDR2 FVKESK. The CDR3 runs 15 residues. CDR3 nucleotides: TGTGCCAGCAGCCAGCTAGCGGGAGGCGACTACGAGCAGTACTTC. As protein: CASSQLAGGDYEQYF.

DNA of the CDR3: TGTGCCAGCAGCTCCCTTGGGGACAGGGCGGGAGAAAAACTGTTTTTT. This gives the protein CASSSLGDRAGEKLFF. The chain recombines TRBV11-2 with TRBJ1-4; 9 nucleotides align to TRBD1. CDR3 length: 16 amino acids. Per germline, CDR1 SGHAT and CDR2 FQNNGV. J gave up 8 bases and V 4 bases, and 11 bases lay outside the gene matches. Based on the CDR3 plus reference TRBV11-2 and TRBJ1-4, the full variable domain is EAGVAQSPRYKIIEKRQSVAFWCNPISGHATLYWYQQILGQGPKLLIQFQNNGVVDDSQLPKDRFSAERLKGVDSTLKIQPAKLEDSAVYLCASSSLGDRAGEKLFFGSGTQLSVL.

This chain joins TRBV4-1 and TRBJ2-1, with 10 bases aligning to TRBD2. Germline V CDR1 and CDR2: MGHRA, YSYEKL. After removal of 1 base from V and 2 bases from J, the junction contained 2 bases not matched to a gene. The CDR3 runs to 16 residues. The CDR3 protein is CASSQGTSGTYNEQFF. In DNA, the CDR3 is TGCGCCAGCAGCCAAGGGACTAGCGGAACCTACAATGAGCAGTTCTTC.

The CDR3 loop reads CASSGRLAGQLNEQFF. In nucleotides, the CDR3 is TGTGCCAGCAGTGGTAGACTAGCGGGGCAACTCAATGAGCAGTTCTTC. V usage is TRBV27 and J usage is TRBJ2-1; 11 bases agree with TRBD2. The CDR3 has 16 amino acids. Unmatched junction bases numbered 9, after V lost 5 bases and J lost 6 bases. Germline lookup yields CDR1 MNHEY and CDR2 SMNVEV (reference sequence).

In its sample, this clone was seen once. This rearrangement joins TRBV5-4 to TRBJ1-1; TRBD1 is a possible D gene (6 bases). V gave up 4 bases and J gave up 7 bases, with 20 bases separating them. The germline gives CDR1 SGHNT, CDR2 YYREEE (reference sequence). The CDR3 contains 15 residues. The CDR3 DNA reads TGTGCCAGCAGCCGAACCGACAGGCATGGGGGTGAAGCTTTCTTT. It yields the protein CASSRTDRHGGEAFF.

This chain uses TRBV4-2 with TRBJ2-1; tentatively, D is TRBD2 (6 bases). Germline loops: CDR1 LGHNA, CDR2 YNFKEQ. CDR3 length equals 17 residues. V was cut by 0 bases and J by 7 bases, with 19 bases left in between. In nucleotides, the CDR3 is TGTGCCAGCAGCCAAGATCTCAGCGTACGGCTAGCGAATGAGCAGTTCTTC. Amino acids: CASSQDLSVRLANEQFF.

The chain is built from TRBV4-1 and TRBJ1-2, with unresolved D. Trimming took off 0 bases at V and 0 bases at J, with 8 bases between the two ends. The CDR3 runs to 15 residues. The germline V gene encodes CDR1 MGHRA and CDR2 YSYEKL. Written as DNA, the CDR3 is TGCGCCAGCAGCCAAGAGCCGGTTCCTAACTATGGCTACACCTTC. It codes for CASSQEPVPNYGYTF.